The 24 T cell receptor beta chains given below trace back to one sample, sequenced in a study of T cells in Graves' hyperthyroidism and ophthalmopathy. TCR beta CDR3 regions were amplified from RNA. TCR CDR3 regions were first amplified by RT-PCR with HTBI primers. In TCRdb, the multiplex PCR reads were re-called with MiXCR into one record per CDR3 protein. This table has about 840,000 distinct CDR3 sequences, about two fifths appearing once. The sample comprised blood. All receptors come from a man between 18 and 35 years old with Graves' hyperthyroidism.

Remarks on this clonotype: An end of the junction does not agree with germline; a read error may underlie this. The genes are TRBV4-1 and TRBJ1-5, with D uncertain. The CDR3 loop spans 15 amino acids. Per the germline V gene, CDR1 is MGHRA and CDR2 is YSYEKL. DNA of the CDR3: TGTGCCAGCAGCCAAGACCGAACGCTAAATCAGCCCCAGCATTTT. The encoded protein is CASSQDRTLNQPQHF.

The chain carries TRBV9 and TRBJ2-5; D ambiguous. Trimming took 1 base from V and 4 from J, leaving 14 bases between them. Germline lookup yields CDR1 SGDLS and CDR2 YYNGEE. The CDR3 has 15 residues. The CDR3 loop is CASSVRAVPLETQYF. DNA for the CDR3: TGTGCCAGCAGCGTAAGGGCGGTTCCTTTAGAGACCCAGTACTTC.

This clonotype has at least ten counts. The chain recombines TRBV7-2 with TRBJ1-3, with D tentatively TRBD1 (5 bases). Per the germline V gene, CDR1 is SGHTA and CDR2 is FQGNSA. V lost 1 base and J lost 0, with 13 bases in between. The CDR3 is made up of 17 amino acids. CDR3 in amino acids: CASSLEGPPSSGNTIYF. DNA of the CDR3: TGTGCCAGCAGCTTAGAGGGGCCACCTTCCTCTGGAAACACCATATATTTT.

Many counts were recorded for this clonotype. V is TRBV10-3 and J is TRBJ1-5, with D unclear. Trimming left V 0 bases short and J 5 bases short, with 11 bases between. Germline V CDR1 and CDR2: ENHRY, SYGVKD. The CDR3 is made up of 15 amino acids. Here the CDR3 reads CAISESLVVYQPQHF. The CDR3 bases are TGTGCCATCAGTGAGTCTCTCGTGGTTTATCAGCCCCAGCATTTT.

This clonotype occurred a few times. CDR3 nucleotides: TGTGCCAGCAGCTTGGGGGATTATCAGCCCCAGCATTTT. Translated, it gives CASSLGDYQPQHF. The chain joins TRBV7-3 to TRBJ1-5; weak D call: TRBD1 (5 bases). This CDR3 has 13 residues. Germline V gene data show CDR1 as SGHTA and CDR2 as FQGTGA. Trimming took 3 bases from V and 5 from J, leaving 8 bases between them.

This clonotype was detected ten times or more. The J gene is TRBJ1-2, the V gene TRBV24-1; D is ambiguous. CDR1 and CDR2 (germline): KGHDR, SFDVKD. This CDR3 spans 12 amino acids. V dropped 2 bases and J dropped 6 bases, with 6 bases sitting between them. The CDR3 reads CATSDSGDGYTF. The CDR3 bases are TGTGCCACCAGTGATTCAGGTGATGGCTACACCTTC.

CDR3 sequence: CASSLSGITGGDQPQHF. The CDR3 DNA reads as TGTGCCAGCAGTCTATCGGGGATAACAGGGGGCGATCAGCCCCAGCATTTT. This chain joins TRBV12-3 or TRBV12-4 and TRBJ1-5, with 9 bases fitting TRBD1. Unmatched junction bases numbered 13, after V lost 5 bases and J lost 5 bases. CDR3 length equals 17 residues.

This clonotype was observed many times. The CDR3 loop is CASSISLGQTRTEAFF. Here the CDR3 DNA reads TGTGCCAGTAGTATCTCTCTGGGGCAGACCAGAACCGAAGCTTTCTTT. The chain has TRBV19 and TRBJ1-1; tentative D call: TRBD1 (5 bases). The germline CDR1 and CDR2 sequences are LNHDA and SQIVND (reference sequence). The CDR3 extends over 16 amino acids. Between the trimmed V and J ends, which lost 3 bases and 8 bases, there was a span of 22 bases.

This clonotype was detected a few times. This sequence joins TRBV12-3 or TRBV12-4 and TRBJ1-1; weak D call: TRBD1 (6 bases). V was trimmed by 6 bases and J by 1 base, leaving 15 bases between them. This CDR3 has 15 residues. The chain's CDR3 is CASSTSTGTNTEAFF. The DNA of the CDR3 is TGTGCCAGCAGCACCTCTACAGGGACGAACACTGAAGCTTTCTTT.

The J gene is TRBJ1-1, the V gene TRBV6-5, with D unclear. The CDR3 is 15 residues long. Trimming left V 3 bases short and J 3 bases short, with 14 bases between. Germline assignment: CDR1 MNHEY and CDR2 SVGAGI. CDR3 in DNA: TGTGCCAGCAGTTATAGAAGTACCGGGGACACTGAAGCTTTCTTT. It is translated as CASSYRSTGDTEAFF.

This clonotype was picked up one time. A clone one base away is much larger, so this may be a read error. The chain recombines TRBV10-3 with TRBJ1-1, with D possibly TRBD1 on 6 matching bases. CDR3 length equals 14 residues. Germline V gene data show CDR1 as ENHRY and CDR2 as SYGVKD. The DNA for the CDR3 is TGTGCCATCAGTGAAGGCAGGGGAATCCCTGAAGCTTCCTTT. Protein product: CAISEGRGIPEASF.

This clonotype was counted at least ten times. The CDR3 is CASSSLAQETQYF. CDR3 coding DNA: TGTGCCAGCAGCTCTCTTGCCCAAGAGACCCAGTACTTC. The rearrangement uses TRBV7-8 and TRBJ2-5; no firm D call. Trimming took 4 bases from V and 1 from J, leaving 7 bases between them. Germline CDR1 SGHVS, CDR2 FQNEAQ. The CDR3 totals 13 residues.

This clonotype was counted ten times or more. The V gene is TRBV2, the J gene TRBJ1-2, with D unclear. V was trimmed by 7 bases and J by 0 bases, leaving 6 bases between them. CDR1 SNHLY and CDR2 FYNNEI come from the germline V gene. The CDR3 sequence is 12 residues long. The CDR3, as DNA: TGTGCCAGCATGCCGGCTAACTATGGCTACACCTTC. This codes for CASMPANYGYTF.

The table lists this clonotype with a few counts. The chain combines TRBV5-1 with TRBJ2-5, with D possibly called TRBD1 or TRBD2 (5 bases each). The CDR3 spans 12 residues. Trimming shortened V by 5 bases and J by 5 bases, and 10 bases separated the two germline ends. Germline CDR1 SGHRS, CDR2 YFSETQ. DNA of the CDR3: TGCGCCAGCAGACCTGAGGGGGAGACCCAGTACTTC. This translates into CASRPEGETQYF. Filled out from reference TRBV5-1 and TRBJ2-5, the complete variable domain reads KAGVTQTPRYLIKTRGQQVTLSCSPISGHRSVSWYQQTPGQGLQFLFEYFSETQRNKGNFPGRFSGRQFSNSRSEMNVSTLELGDSALYLCASRPEGETQYFGPGTRLLVL.

The chain is built from TRBV7-9 and TRBJ2-7; 8 bases align to TRBD1. The CDR3 extends over 18 amino acids. V gave up 1 base and J gave up 0 bases; unmatched junction bases: 11. Germline-derived CDR1 and CDR2 are SEHNR and FQNEAQ (reference sequence). CDR3 sequence (DNA): TGTGCCAGCAGCTTAGGAGCAGGCGGACAGGGCCCCTCCTACGAGCAGTACTTC. Protein sequence: CASSLGAGGQGPSYEQYF.

The genes are TRBV29-1 and TRBJ1-2; D not certain. Looked up from germline, CDR1 is SQVTM and CDR2 is ANQGSEA. The CDR3 consists of 9 residues. Trimming shortened V by 4 bases and J by 12 bases, and 9 bases separated the two germline ends. CDR3 sequence (DNA): TGCAGCGTTGTCGCAGGCAACACCTTC. Its translation is CSVVAGNTF.

This clonotype was counted many times. The rearrangement links TRBV29-1 to TRBJ1-3; TRBD1 matches 7 bases. Germline CDR1 and CDR2: SQVTM and ANQGSEA. This CDR3 comprises 14 residues. V dropped 3 bases and J dropped 0; count of bases not matched to a gene: 2. The CDR3 is CSVEDRRSGNTIYF. DNA for the CDR3: TGCAGCGTTGAGGACAGGCGCTCTGGAAACACCATATATTTT.

CDR3 nucleotide sequence: TGCGCCAGCAGCGACGGGACAGGGGGCGCGGGGGAGCAGTACTTC. It codes for CASSDGTGGAGEQYF. The V call is TRBV4-1, the J call TRBJ2-7; 12 nucleotides line up with TRBD1. The CDR3 is 15 residues long. Germline values: CDR1 MGHRA, CDR2 YSYEKL. With V trimmed by 5 bases and J by 7 bases, 9 bases remained unmatched.

This clonotype occurred a few times. The CDR3 region has the DNA TGCGCCAGCAGCGAAACAGGGGGGGCTGAAAAACTGTTTTTT. It yields the protein CASSETGGAEKLFF. V usage is TRBV5-1 and J usage is TRBJ1-4, with TRBD1 matching over 8 bases. CDR1 and CDR2 from the germline V gene are SGHRS and YFSETQ. J gave up 7 bases and V 4 bases, and 6 bases lay outside the gene matches. The CDR3 is made up of 14 amino acids.

V is TRBV15 and J is TRBJ1-6; 7 bases align to TRBD1. Losses at the gene ends were 2 bases for V and 15 bases for J; bases not matched to a gene: 4. Per the germline V gene, CDR1 is LNHNV and CDR2 is YYDKDF (reference sequence). The CDR3 covers 12 residues. CDR3: CATSRQGVHLHF. CDR3 in DNA: TGTGCCACCAGCAGACAGGGGGTACACCTCCACTTT.

This chain connects TRBV9 to TRBJ1-1, with D possibly being TRBD1 (5 bases). The V and J ends lost 6 bases and 6 bases respectively, with 12 bases between them. This CDR3 has 12 amino acids. Germline V gene lookup returns CDR1 SGDLS and CDR2 YYNGEE. The CDR3 spells CASTDGTAEAFF. The CDR3 DNA reads as TGTGCCAGCACCGACGGGACCGCTGAAGCTTTCTTT.

V and J are TRBV19 and TRBJ2-7, with TRBD1 matching 10 bases. Germline V CDR1 and CDR2: LNHDA, SQIVND (reference sequence). Germline trimming cut 4 bases from V and 3 bases from J; bases unmatched to any gene: 6. There are 15 residues in the CDR3. The CDR3 here is CASSSSTGGIYEQYF. The CDR3 DNA is TGTGCCAGTAGTAGCTCGACAGGGGGCATCTACGAGCAGTACTTC. The whole variable domain, filled in from reference TRBV19 and TRBJ2-7, reads DGGITQSPKYLFRKEGQNVTLSCEQNLNHDAMYWYRQDPGQGLRLIYYSQIVNDFQKGDIAEGYSVSREKKESFPLTVTSAQKNPTAFYLCASSSSTGGIYEQYFGPGTRLTVT.

In this sample, this clonotype turned up a few times. J is TRBJ2-7 and V is TRBV12-3 or TRBV12-4; 7 nucleotides align to TRBD2. The CDR3 spans 13 residues. The junction had 4 bases not matched to a gene; V was cut back by 3 bases and J by 5 bases. The CDR3 sequence is CASSFAGVDEQYF. The CDR3 bases are TGTGCCAGCAGTTTTGCGGGAGTCGACGAGCAGTACTTC.

The V call is TRBV24-1, the J call TRBJ1-5; D is uncertain. The CDR3 loop spans 13 amino acids. V was pared by 3 bases and J by 14 bases, with 16 bases between. Germline values: CDR1 KGHDR, CDR2 SFDVKD. Written as DNA, the CDR3 is TGTGCCACCAGTGATGCGACTTTGGGCTACGAGCATTTT. Protein sequence: CATSDATLGYEHF.